Listed below are T cell receptor beta chains from one sample, sequenced in a study of OX40 agonist ivuxolimab in advanced cancers. Libraries were prepared by immunoSEQ multiplex PCR; TCRdb keeps only in-frame clonotypes and omits some of them. The table includes about 20,000 clones, 80% to 90% detected once. The starting material was CD4+ or CD8+ T cells sorted from blood, obtained in a trial of the OX40 agonist ivuxolimab. All receptors come from an adult with an advanced solid tumor such as melanoma, head and neck, liver or kidney cancer. The CDR3 runs from the conserved cysteine through the conserved F or W. Each record gives: clone size, J gene, D gene, V gene, CDR3 length, CDR3 DNA, CDR3 protein. The D gene is left open where the match is weak. Size is stated for part of the rows, as once, few or many counts, or as a class when the clone is expanded.

size: NA; J: TRBJ1-1; D: TRBD1; V: TRBV5-6; length: 17; DNA: TGTGCCAGCAGCTTGGCAGGGGGCCCCCTCATGAACACTGAAGCTTTCTTT; CDR3: CASSLAGGPLMNTEAFF
size: NA; J: TRBJ1-1; D: NA; V: TRBV19; length: 14; DNA: TGTGCCAGTAGTATAGGGGCAGCCAACACTGAAGCTTTCTTT; CDR3: CASSIGAANTEAFF
size: NA; J: TRBJ2-2; D: NA; V: TRBV10-2; length: 13; DNA: TGCGCCAGCAGTGATGCAGGGACCGGGGAGCTGTTTTTT; CDR3: CASSDAGTGELFF
size: NA; J: TRBJ2-7; D: TRBD1; V: TRBV4-1; length: 17; DNA: TGCGCCAGCAGCCAAGCGCCTGGACAGGGGGCGACGAGCGAGCAGTACTTC; CDR3: CASSQAPGQGATSEQYF
size: NA; J: TRBJ2-5; D: NA; V: TRBV5-1; length: 14; DNA: TGCGCCAGCAGCTTGGTAGGGGGGGCTGAGACCCAGTACTTC; CDR3: CASSLVGGAETQYF
size: NA; J: TRBJ2-7; D: TRBD1; V: TRBV4-3; length: 15; DNA: TGCGCCAGCAGCCTGAGACAGGGGACTTTCCGGGAGCAGTACTTC; CDR3: CASSLRQGTFREQYF
size: NA; J: TRBJ1-5; D: NA; V: TRBV27; length: 15; DNA: TGTGCCAGCAGTTTAGCCTCCTATAGCAATCAGCCCCAGCATTTT; CDR3: CASSLASYSNQPQHF
size: NA; J: TRBJ2-7; D: NA; V: TRBV6-6; length: 12; DNA: TGTGCCAGCAGTTTTCAGGGGAACGAGCAGTACTTC; CDR3: CASSFQGNEQYF
size: few; J: TRBJ1-5; D: NA; V: TRBV29-1; length: 13; DNA: TGCAGTCGGCAGGGCGGGATCAATCAGCCCCAGCATTTT; CDR3: CSRQGGINQPQHF
size: once; J: TRBJ1-3; D: NA; V: TRBV6-5; length: 11; DNA: TGTGCCAGCAGTTACGGGACGGCACTATATTTT; CDR3: CASSYGTALYF
size: NA; J: TRBJ2-3; D: NA; V: TRBV6-5; length: 14; DNA: TGTGCCAGCAGTTACCTCGGGTCTTTAGATACGCAGTATTTT; CDR3: CASSYLGSLDTQYF
size: NA; J: TRBJ2-7; D: NA; V: TRBV28; length: 15; DNA: TGTGCCAGCAGACTGTACCAGGGGAGCTCCTACGAGCAGTACTTC; CDR3: CASRLYQGSSYEQYF
size: NA; J: TRBJ2-2; D: NA; V: TRBV7-9; length: 15; DNA: TGTGCCAGCAGCCGCCCGGGGGTGAACACCGGGGAGCTGTTTTTT; CDR3: CASSRPGVNTGELFF
size: NA; J: TRBJ2-1; D: NA; V: TRBV9; length: 14; DNA: TGTGCCAGCAGCGTAGGGGGGACCTACAATGAGCAGTTCTTC; CDR3: CASSVGGTYNEQFF
size: NA; J: TRBJ1-2; D: NA; V: TRBV4-1; length: 14; DNA: TGCGCCAGCAGCCAAGAAGGGACAAGAAATGGCTACACCTTC; CDR3: CASSQEGTRNGYTF
size: NA; J: TRBJ1-2; D: NA; V: TRBV7-9; length: 10; DNA: TGTGCCAGCAGCTCATACGGCTACACCTTC; CDR3: CASSSYGYTF
size: NA; J: TRBJ1-2; D: NA; V: TRBV10-2; length: 14; DNA: TGCGCCAGCAGTGAGTCGAGGTCTTTAGAAAGCTACACCTTC; CDR3: CASSESRSLESYTF
size: NA; J: TRBJ2-2; D: TRBD1; V: TRBV25-1; length: 15; DNA: TGTGCCAGCAGCGCCGGGACAGGGGGCCCCGGGGAGCTGTTTTTT; CDR3: CASSAGTGGPGELFF
size: NA; J: TRBJ1-3; D: TRBD1; V: TRBV5-6; length: 15; DNA: TGTGCCAGCAGCTTCTACAGGGGTCCCGGAAACACCATATATTTT; CDR3: CASSFYRGPGNTIYF
size: NA; J: TRBJ2-3; D: TRBD1; V: TRBV27; length: 19; DNA: TGTGCCGTTCAGGGAACCGGGACAGGTCTCCCCTTAGGCACAGATACGCAGTATTTT; CDR3: CAVQGTGTGLPLGTDTQYF
size: NA; J: TRBJ2-2; D: NA; V: TRBV19; length: 15; DNA: TGTGCCAGTAGTATCTGGGGGGGCCAACTCGGGGAGCTGTTTTTT; CDR3: CASSIWGGQLGELFF
size: NA; J: TRBJ2-3; D: TRBD1; V: TRBV23-1; length: 18; DNA: TGCGCCAGCAGTCAATCGTCTCAGGGGGTAAGATCCGCAGATACGCAGTATTTT; CDR3: CASSQSSQGVRSADTQYF
size: NA; J: TRBJ2-3; D: TRBD2; V: TRBV7-9; length: 17; DNA: TGTGCCAGCAGCTGGTTAGCGGGGAGATCTAGCACAGATACGCAGTATTTT; CDR3: CASSWLAGRSSTDTQYF
size: NA; J: TRBJ2-1; D: NA; V: TRBV27; length: 17; DNA: TGTGCCAGCAGTCACGCTTTGGACCGCCTCTCCTACAATGAGCAGTTCTTC; CDR3: CASSHALDRLSYNEQFF
size: NA; J: TRBJ1-2; D: TRBD1; V: TRBV9; length: 14; DNA: TGTGCCAGCACCTGGGAGGGGGCGGACTATGGCTACACCTTC; CDR3: CASTWEGADYGYTF
size: NA; J: TRBJ1-5; D: NA; V: TRBV6-1; length: 14; DNA: TGTGCCAGCAGTGAAAACGATAGCAATCAGCCCCAGCATTTT; CDR3: CASSENDSNQPQHF
size: NA; J: TRBJ1-4; D: NA; V: TRBV4-1; length: 18; DNA: TGCGCCAGCAGCCAAAGAGGAGACAGCCTCGCAACTAATGAAAAACTGTTTTTT; CDR3: CASSQRGDSLATNEKLFF
size: NA; J: TRBJ2-4; D: NA; V: TRBV6-1; length: 16; DNA: TGTGCCAGCAGTGAATCTAAGTGGGGGGGCCGGTACATTCAGTACTTC; CDR3: CASSESKWGGRYIQYF
size: NA; J: TRBJ2-2; D: NA; V: TRBV11-2; length: 13; DNA: TGTGCCAGCAGCTTAGAGGGGGCCGGGGAGCTGTTTTTT; CDR3: CASSLEGAGELFF
size: NA; J: TRBJ1-2; D: TRBD1; V: TRBV18; length: 13; DNA: TGTGCCAGCTCACCGGACAGGGGATATGGCTACACCTTC; CDR3: CASSPDRGYGYTF
size: NA; J: TRBJ2-5; D: NA; V: TRBV29-1; length: 17; DNA: TGCAGCGTTGAGACGGGAAGCAGGACACTCCCGCCTGAGGCCCAGTACTTC; CDR3: CSVETGSRTLPPEAQYF
size: once; J: TRBJ2-7; D: TRBD1; V: TRBV6-5; length: 15; DNA: TGTGCCAGCAGTTATGCCCGGGACAGGGCCTACGAGCAGTACTTC; CDR3: CASSYARDRAYEQYF
size: once; J: TRBJ1-1; D: TRBD1; V: TRBV5-6; length: 15; DNA: TGTGCCAGCAGGCGAGGACAGGGTAGAGGGGATGAAGCTTTCTTT; CDR3: CASRRGQGRGDEAFF